The entry below describes one TCR beta chain. Systemic immunosuppression or autoimmune disease history was grounds to exclude patients. At cycle 4 day 1, cycle 7 day 1, and baseline, blood was sampled. The CDR3 contains 14 residues. The germline gives CDR1 MDHEN, CDR2 SYDVKM. With V trimmed by 4 bases and J by 6 bases, 7 bases remained unmatched. The sample belongs to a study of OX40 agonist ivuxolimab in advanced cancers. The protocol was immunoSEQ multiplex PCR, while the TCRdb copy is restricted to in-frame clones and leaves out a portion. The sample records roughly 43,000 clones, approximately 85% being singletons.

The TCR was taken from an adult with an advanced solid tumor such as melanoma, head and neck, liver or kidney cancer. V is TRBV28 and J is TRBJ1-1; the match to TRBD1 covers 8 bases. The material sequenced was CD4+ or CD8+ T cells sorted from blood, taken in a trial of the OX40 agonist ivuxolimab. The DNA of the CDR3 is TGTGCCAGCAGTTCCCCGGGACAGGTACCTGAAGCTTTCTTT. This translates into CASSSPGQVPEAFF.